This paragraph covers one T cell receptor (beta chain) sequence. Its antigen is not known. The sample's time point: week 23, last vaccination. Each dose of the vaccine consisted of 300 ug of mutant IDH1 20-mer peptide, with topical imiquimod. Donors had new IDH1-mutant astrocytomas of WHO grade 3 or 4 (ATRX-lost). This sample stems from a study of a mutant IDH1 vaccine in newly diagnosed glioma. About the research overall: Initiation of the vaccine course occurred 4-6 weeks after radiotherapy alone, or alongside temozolomide cycles. Treated individuals were around 62% male and approximately 40% female, averaging about 41 years of age.

Overall study results and limits: Detectable vaccine-induced immune responses arose in around 95% of patients.

Only in-frame clones appear in the TCRdb table, and some are missing; sequencing was by immunoSEQ multiplex PCR. The data contain 65,000 or so clones, about 85% of them singletons. The germline CDR1 and CDR2 sequences are MNHNS and SASEGT. This CDR3 has 15 amino acids. The source was PBMCs, collected from a glioma patient whose treatment included an IDH1 peptide vaccine. The chain combines TRBV6-1 with TRBJ2-5, with D possibly matching TRBD1 (5 bases). The J call is doubtful: the DNA matches TRBJ2-7 better. This TCR derives from a man aged 30 to 39 with glioma. The CDR3 spells CASSEAWTPSYEQYF. The DNA for the CDR3 is TGTGCCAGCAGTGAAGCTTGGACACCCTCCTACGAGCAGTACTTC.